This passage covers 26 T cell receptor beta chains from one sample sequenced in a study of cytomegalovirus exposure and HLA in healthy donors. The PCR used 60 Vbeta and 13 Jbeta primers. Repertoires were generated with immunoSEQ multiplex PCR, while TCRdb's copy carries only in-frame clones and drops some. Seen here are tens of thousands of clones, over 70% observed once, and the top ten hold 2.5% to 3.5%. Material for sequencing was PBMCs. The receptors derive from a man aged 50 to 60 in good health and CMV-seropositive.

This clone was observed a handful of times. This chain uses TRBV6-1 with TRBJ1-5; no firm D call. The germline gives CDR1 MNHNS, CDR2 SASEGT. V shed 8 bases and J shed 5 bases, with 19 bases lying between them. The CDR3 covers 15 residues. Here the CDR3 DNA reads TGTGCCAGCTTGAGCGGACGGGCGGAAGATCAGCCCCAGCATTTT. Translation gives CASLSGRAEDQPQHF.

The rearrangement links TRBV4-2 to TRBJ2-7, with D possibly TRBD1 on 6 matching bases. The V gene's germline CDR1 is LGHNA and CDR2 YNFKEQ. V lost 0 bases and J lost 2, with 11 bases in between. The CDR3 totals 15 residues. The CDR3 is CASSQELNRAYEQYF. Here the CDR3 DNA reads TGTGCCAGCAGCCAAGAATTGAACAGGGCCTACGAGCAGTACTTC.

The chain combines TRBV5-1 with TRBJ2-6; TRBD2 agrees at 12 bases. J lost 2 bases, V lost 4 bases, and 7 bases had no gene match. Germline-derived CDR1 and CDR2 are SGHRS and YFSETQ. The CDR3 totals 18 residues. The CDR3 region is CASSGGTSGLAGANVLTF. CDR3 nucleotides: TGCGCCAGCAGCGGCGGGACTAGCGGGTTAGCTGGGGCCAACGTCCTGACTTTC.

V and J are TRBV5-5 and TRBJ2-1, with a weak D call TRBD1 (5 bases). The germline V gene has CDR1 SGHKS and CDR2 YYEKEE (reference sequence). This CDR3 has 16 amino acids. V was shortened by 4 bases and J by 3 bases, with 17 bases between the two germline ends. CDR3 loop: CASSVGAGKGYNEQFF. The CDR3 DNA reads TGTGCCAGCAGCGTTGGGGCAGGGAAAGGCTACAATGAGCAGTTCTTC.

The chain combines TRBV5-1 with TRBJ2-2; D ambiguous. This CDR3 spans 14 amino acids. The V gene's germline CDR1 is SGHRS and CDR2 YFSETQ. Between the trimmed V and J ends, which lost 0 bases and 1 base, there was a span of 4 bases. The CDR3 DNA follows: TGCGCCAGCAGCTTGGCACAGAACACCGGGGAGCTGTTTTTT. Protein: CASSLAQNTGELFF.

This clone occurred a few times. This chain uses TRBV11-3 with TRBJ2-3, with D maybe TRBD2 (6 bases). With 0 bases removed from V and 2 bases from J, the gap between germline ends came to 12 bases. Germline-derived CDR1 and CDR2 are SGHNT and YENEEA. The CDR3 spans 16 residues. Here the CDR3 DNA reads TGTGCCAGCAGCTTAGAGGGCGGGATATACACAGATACGCAGTATTTT. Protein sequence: CASSLEGGIYTDTQYF.

As DNA, the CDR3 is TGTGCCAGCAGTCCGACCGGGACAGGGGGCCATGAGCAGTTCTTC. This sequence encodes CASSPTGTGGHEQFF. The chain links TRBV2 to TRBJ2-1; 12 bases are shared with TRBD1. This CDR3 spans 15 amino acids. Per germline, CDR1 SNHLY and CDR2 FYNNEI. V was clipped by 5 bases and J by 8 bases; unmatched bases: 7.

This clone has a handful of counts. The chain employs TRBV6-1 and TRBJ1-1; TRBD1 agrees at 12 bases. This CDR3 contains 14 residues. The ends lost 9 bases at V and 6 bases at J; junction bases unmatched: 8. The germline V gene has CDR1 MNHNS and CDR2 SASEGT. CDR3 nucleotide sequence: TGTGCCAGTGAACCGGGACAGGGGGCCTCTGAAGCTTTCTTT. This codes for CASEPGQGASEAFF.

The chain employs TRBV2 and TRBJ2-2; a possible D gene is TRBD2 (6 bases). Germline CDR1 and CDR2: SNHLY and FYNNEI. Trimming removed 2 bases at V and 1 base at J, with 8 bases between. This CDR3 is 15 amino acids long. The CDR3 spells CASSEWGGNTGELFF. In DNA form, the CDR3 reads TGTGCCAGCAGTGAATGGGGAGGGAACACCGGGGAGCTGTTTTTT. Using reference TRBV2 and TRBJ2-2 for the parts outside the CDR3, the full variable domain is EPEVTQTPSHQVTQMGQEVILRCVPISNHLYFYWYRQILGQKVEFLVSFYNNEISEKSEIFDDQFSVERPDGSNFTLKIRSTKLEDSAMYFCASSEWGGNTGELFFGEGSRLTVL.

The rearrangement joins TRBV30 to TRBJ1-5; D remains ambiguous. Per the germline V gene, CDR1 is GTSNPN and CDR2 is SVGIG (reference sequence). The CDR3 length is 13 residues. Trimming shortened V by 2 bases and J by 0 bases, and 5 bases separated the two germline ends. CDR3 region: CAWSLSSNQPQHF. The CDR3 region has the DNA TGTGCCTGGAGTCTCAGTAGCAATCAGCCCCAGCATTTT.

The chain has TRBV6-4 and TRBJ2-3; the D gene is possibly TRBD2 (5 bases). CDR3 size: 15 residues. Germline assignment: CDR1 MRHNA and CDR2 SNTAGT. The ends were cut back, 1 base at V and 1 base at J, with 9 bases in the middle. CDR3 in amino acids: CASSDFGRGTDTQYF. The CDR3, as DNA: TGTGCCAGCAGTGACTTTGGGAGAGGCACAGATACGCAGTATTTT.

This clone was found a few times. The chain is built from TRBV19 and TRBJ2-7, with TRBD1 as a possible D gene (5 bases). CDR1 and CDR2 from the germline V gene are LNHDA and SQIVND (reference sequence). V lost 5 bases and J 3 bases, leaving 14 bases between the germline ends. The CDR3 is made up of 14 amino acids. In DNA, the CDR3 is TGTGCCAGTAGTTGGGCAGGGTCGTTCTACGAGCAGTACTTC. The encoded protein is CASSWAGSFYEQYF.

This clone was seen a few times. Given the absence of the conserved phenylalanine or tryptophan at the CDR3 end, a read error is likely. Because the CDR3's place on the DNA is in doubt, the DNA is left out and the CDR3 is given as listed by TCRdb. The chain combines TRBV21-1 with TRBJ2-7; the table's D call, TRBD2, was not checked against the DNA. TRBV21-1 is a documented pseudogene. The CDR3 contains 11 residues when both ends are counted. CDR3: CASSKQRWPLP.

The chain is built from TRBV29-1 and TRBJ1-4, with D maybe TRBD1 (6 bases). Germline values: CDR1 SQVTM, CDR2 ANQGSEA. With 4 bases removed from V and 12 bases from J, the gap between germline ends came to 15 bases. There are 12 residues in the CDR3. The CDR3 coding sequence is TGCAGCGTTGGAATTCCACAGGGTCAACTGTTTTTT. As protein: CSVGIPQGQLFF.

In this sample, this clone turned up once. CDR3 DNA sequence: TGTGCCAGCAGCGTGGGACAGGGGATTAGCTACAATGAGCAGTTCTTC. It encodes CASSVGQGISYNEQFF. The chain combines TRBV9 with TRBJ2-1, with 10 bases lining up with TRBD1. Germline CDR1 SGDLS, CDR2 YYNGEE. This CDR3 is 16 amino acids long. J was trimmed by 3 bases and V by 2 bases; bases with no gene match: 5.

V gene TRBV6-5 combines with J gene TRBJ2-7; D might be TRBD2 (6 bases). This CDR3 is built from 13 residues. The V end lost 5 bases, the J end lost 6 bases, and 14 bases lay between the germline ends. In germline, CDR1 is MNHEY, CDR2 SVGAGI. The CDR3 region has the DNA TGTGCCAGCAGTGAGCAGGGAGGAGGCGAGCAGTACTTC. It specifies CASSEQGGGEQYF.

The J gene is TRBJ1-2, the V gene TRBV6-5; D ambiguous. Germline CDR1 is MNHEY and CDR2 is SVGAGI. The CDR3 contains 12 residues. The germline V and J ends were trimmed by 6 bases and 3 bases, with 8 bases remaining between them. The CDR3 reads CASRRHDYGYTF. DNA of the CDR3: TGTGCCAGCAGGAGGCACGACTATGGCTACACCTTC.

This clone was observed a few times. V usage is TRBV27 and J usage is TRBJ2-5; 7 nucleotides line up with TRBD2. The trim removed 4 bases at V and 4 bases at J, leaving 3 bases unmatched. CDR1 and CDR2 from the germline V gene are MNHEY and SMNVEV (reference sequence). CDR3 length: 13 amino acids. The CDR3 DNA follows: TGTGCCAGCAGTTACGGGAGGTCAGAGACCCAGTACTTC. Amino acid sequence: CASSYGRSETQYF.

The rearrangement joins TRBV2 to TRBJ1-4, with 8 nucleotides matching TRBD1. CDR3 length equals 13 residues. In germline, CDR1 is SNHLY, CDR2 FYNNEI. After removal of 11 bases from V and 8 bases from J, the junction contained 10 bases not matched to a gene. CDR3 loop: CAGEDRVGEKLFF. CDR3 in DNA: TGTGCCGGAGAGGACAGGGTCGGCGAAAAACTGTTTTTT. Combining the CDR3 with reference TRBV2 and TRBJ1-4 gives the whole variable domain EPEVTQTPSHQVTQMGQEVILRCVPISNHLYFYWYRQILGQKVEFLVSFYNNEISEKSEIFDDQFSVERPDGSNFTLKIRSTKLEDSAMYFCAGEDRVGEKLFFGSGTQLSVL.

CDR3 protein: CASRTGSYEQYF. The CDR3 bases are TGCGCCAGCAGAACAGGGTCGTACGAGCAGTACTTC. The chain recombines TRBV23-1 with TRBJ2-7; weak D call: TRBD1 (6 bases). TRBV23-1 is reported as an ORF; its role is uncertain. The CDR3 spans 12 residues. The V gene lost 6 bases and the J gene lost 4 bases, with 10 bases spanning the gap.

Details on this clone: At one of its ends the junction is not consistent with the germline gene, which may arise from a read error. CDR3 loop: CASTLAKNSQYF. CDR3 DNA sequence: TGTGCCAGCACCCTAGCCAAAAACAGTCAGTACTTC. V usage is TRBV6-1 and J usage is TRBJ2-4; perhaps TRBD2 as D (5 bases). CDR1 MNHNS and CDR2 SASEGT come from the germline V gene. The CDR3 extends over 12 amino acids.

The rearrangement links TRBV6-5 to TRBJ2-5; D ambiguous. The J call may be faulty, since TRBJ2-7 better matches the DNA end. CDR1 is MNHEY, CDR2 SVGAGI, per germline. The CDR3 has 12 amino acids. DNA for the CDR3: TGTGCCAGCAGTTACGCCAGAGGCGAGCAGTACTTC. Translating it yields CASSYARGEQYF.

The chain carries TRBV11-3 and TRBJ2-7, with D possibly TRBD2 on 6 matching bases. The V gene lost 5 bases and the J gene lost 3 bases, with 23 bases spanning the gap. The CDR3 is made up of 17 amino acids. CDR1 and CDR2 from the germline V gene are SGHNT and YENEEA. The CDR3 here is CASSPGAAGPGGYEQYF. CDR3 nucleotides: TGTGCCAGCAGCCCCGGTGCGGCGGGCCCCGGGGGCTACGAGCAGTACTTC. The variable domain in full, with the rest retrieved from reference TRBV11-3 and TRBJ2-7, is EAGVVQSPRYKIIEKKQPVAFWCNPISGHNTLYWYLQNLGQGPELLIRYENEEAVDDSQLPKDRFSAERLKGVDSTLKIQPAELGDSAVYLCASSPGAAGPGGYEQYFGPGTRLTVT.

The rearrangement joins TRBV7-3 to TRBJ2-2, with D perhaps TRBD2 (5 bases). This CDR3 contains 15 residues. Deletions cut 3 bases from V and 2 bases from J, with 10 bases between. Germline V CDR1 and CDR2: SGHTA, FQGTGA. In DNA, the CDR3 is TGTGCCAGCAGCTTTGCGGGTTTAAACACCGGGGAGCTGTTTTTT. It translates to CASSFAGLNTGELFF.

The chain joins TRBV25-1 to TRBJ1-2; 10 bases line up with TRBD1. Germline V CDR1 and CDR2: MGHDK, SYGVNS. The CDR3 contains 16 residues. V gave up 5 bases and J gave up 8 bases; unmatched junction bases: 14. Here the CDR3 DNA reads TGTGCCAGCAGTCCACGGGACAGGGGCTATTCTGGGGGCTACACCTTC. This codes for CASSPRDRGYSGGYTF.

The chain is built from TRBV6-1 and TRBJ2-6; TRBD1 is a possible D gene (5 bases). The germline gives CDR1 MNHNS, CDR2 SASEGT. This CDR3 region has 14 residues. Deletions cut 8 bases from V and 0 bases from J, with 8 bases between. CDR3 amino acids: CASQGYSGANVLTF. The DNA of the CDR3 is TGTGCCAGCCAGGGCTACTCTGGGGCCAACGTCCTGACTTTC.